This T cell receptor (beta chain) was identified in a study of T cells after posttransplantation cyclophosphamide. Methotrexate plus calcineurin inhibitor accompanied controls' myeloablative marrow transplants; sampling was 1 year later. Study-level findings and limits: Tissue-infiltrating T cells from skin or gut overlapped little with blood T cells. Later post-transplant blood repertoires were often dominated by donor CD8+ memory clones.

The protocol was immunoSEQ multiplex PCR, while the TCRdb copy is restricted to in-frame clones and leaves out a portion. The repertoire holds around 23,000 clones, 86% seen once, with 2% to 2.5% in the top ten. Trimming at V came to 4 bases and at J to 6 bases, leaving 10 bases not matched to a gene. The CDR3 covers 15 residues. The V gene's germline CDR1 is SGHRS and CDR2 YFSETQ. On this clone itself: Antigen: not known.

The V call is TRBV5-1, the J call TRBJ2-3, with 8 bases fitting TRBD2. This clonotype was obtained from a female patient between 30 and 45 years old who received an allogeneic stem cell transplant from an unrelated donor, was CMV-positive, and had acute and chronic GVHD. The graft donor may be the source of some T cells. This sample comprised PBMCs, obtained 350 to 400 days after allogeneic stem cell transplant with calcineurin inhibitor and methotrexate. This CDR3 is CASSLGGGPQDTQYF. In nucleotides, the CDR3 is TGCGCCAGCAGCCTTGGCGGGGGGCCTCAGGATACGCAGTATTTT.